This entry lists 30 T cell receptor beta chains sequenced from one sample in a study of vaccination and CD4 T cells after COVID-19 (dated by TCRdb to between 2021 and 2024). Sample treatment or condition, as interpreted from the label and publication: roughly 10-day PBMC culture with coronavirus spike peptide pools or control peptides (ViraFEST assay). The library was produced with PCR. Instrument on record: Illumina iSeq 100. At the Johns Hopkins FTIC core, DNA from the cultured CD4+ T cells underwent TCR sequencing with the Oncomine TCR Beta short-read assay. The public sequencing data were trimmed at Q25 with fastp and processed into clonotypes with MiXCR by TCRdb, which kept only in-frame beta chains. Rows with one shared CDR3 protein collapse into an entry with the most common genes and DNA. The sample data list fewer than 25,000 distinct CDR3 sequences, and 38% of these were observed just once. Of the sample, roughly 18% falls within the top ten clones.

Which antigens these TCRs recognize remains unknown. Sample: CD4+ T cells from blood, cultured in vitro, taken before SARS-CoV-2 vaccination. All receptors come from a human donor who received a COVID-19 vaccine.

For this clonotype: One end of the junction fails to match germline, which may point to a read error. The gene calls are TRBV20-1 and TRBJ1-1, with D possibly matching TRBD1 (5 bases). CDR3 length equals 15 residues. CDR1 is DFQATT and CDR2 is SNEGSKA in the germline V gene (reference sequence). CDR3 protein: CSARTLGLANTKAFF. CDR3 coding DNA: TGCAGTGCTAGGACATTGGGGCTCGCGAACACTAAAGCTTTCTTT.

The J gene is TRBJ2-7, the V gene TRBV6-1, with TRBD1 matching over 7 bases. The CDR3 spans 15 residues. J gave up 0 bases and V 5 bases, and 7 bases lay outside the gene matches. Germline values: CDR1 MNHNS, CDR2 SASEGT. The CDR3 reads CASSQEQGSSYEQYF. Here the CDR3 DNA reads TGTGCCAGCAGTCAAGAACAGGGGAGCTCCTACGAGCAGTACTTC.

The chain carries TRBV11-3 and TRBJ2-5; TRBD1 aligns across 7 bases. CDR1 SGHNT and CDR2 YENEEA come from the germline V gene. CDR3 length: 15 residues. V shed 5 bases and J 5 bases; nucleotides not matched to a gene: 11. The CDR3 is CASSPPDRAGETQYF. The CDR3 region has the DNA TGTGCCAGCAGCCCCCCCGACAGGGCAGGGGAGACCCAGTACTTC.

This clonotype has a handful of counts. The chain links TRBV10-3 to TRBJ2-7, with 12 positions matching TRBD2. Germline CDR1 and CDR2: ENHRY and SYGVKD. Trimming at V came to 5 bases and at J to 2 bases, leaving 1 base not matched to a gene. This CDR3 contains 14 residues. The CDR3 loop reads CAISTSGGTYEQYF. CDR3 in DNA: TGTGCCATCAGTACTAGCGGGGGGACCTACGAGCAGTACTTC.

The rearrangement uses TRBV20-1 and TRBJ2-1; 10 positions match TRBD2. Trimming took 1 base from V and 5 from J; bases not matched to a gene: 8. The germline V gene encodes CDR1 DFQATT and CDR2 SNEGSKA (reference sequence). This CDR3 comprises 16 residues. The CDR3 DNA reads as TGCAGTGCTAGAGGGTTAGCGGGGGGCCCCCACAATGAGCAGTTCTTC. Amino acid sequence: CSARGLAGGPHNEQFF.

J is TRBJ1-3 and V is TRBV30; tentatively, D is TRBD1 (5 bases). Germline V CDR1 and CDR2: GTSNPN, SVGIG (reference sequence). V was cut by 4 bases and J by 4 bases, with 8 bases left in between. The CDR3 is 12 amino acids. DNA for the CDR3: TGTGCCTGGACAGGGAGCGGAAACACCATATATTTT. Translation: CAWTGSGNTIYF.

This clonotype was seen a handful of times. In nucleotides, the CDR3 is TGTGCCAGCAGCTTATCTTTAGCGGGGGCGGGAGATACGCAGTATTTT. Its protein is CASSLSLAGAGDTQYF. This chain connects TRBV7-2 to TRBJ2-3; the match to TRBD2 covers 9 bases. V was pared by 2 bases and J by 5 bases, with 8 bases of the junction left unmatched. This CDR3 spans 16 amino acids. From germline, CDR1 is SGHTA and CDR2 FQGNSA.

This clonotype was counted a few times. The rearrangement joins TRBV7-3 to TRBJ2-2, with D possibly being TRBD1 or TRBD2 (5 bases each). This CDR3 comprises 14 residues. Trimming pared 5 bases from V and 8 bases from J, leaving 15 bases between. Per the germline V gene, CDR1 is SGHTA and CDR2 is FQGTGA. The CDR3: CASSRSRGQGELFF. CDR3 sequence (DNA): TGTGCCAGCAGCCGATCCCGGGGCCAAGGGGAGCTGTTTTTT.

Only a few counts were recorded for this clonotype. The rearrangement links TRBV7-6 to TRBJ2-7; no reliable D call. The V end lost 5 bases, the J end lost 5 bases, and 16 bases lay between the germline ends. The CDR3 totals 14 residues. Germline V gene sequence: CDR1 SGHVS, CDR2 FNYEAQ. The CDR3 is CASSPSTTSDEQYF. The CDR3 coding sequence is TGTGCCAGCAGCCCGTCTACGACTTCGGACGAGCAGTACTTC.

The gene calls are TRBV7-9 and TRBJ2-3, with 10 bases lining up with TRBD2. V shed 4 bases, J shed 1 base, and the junction held 2 bases outside the gene matches. CDR3 size: 15 residues. The germline V gene encodes CDR1 SEHNR and CDR2 FQNEAQ (reference sequence). The CDR3 DNA reads as TGTGCCAGCAGCTCAAGCGGGGGGGGCACAGATACGCAGTATTTT. It encodes CASSSSGGGTDTQYF.

This rearrangement joins TRBV6-1 to TRBJ1-1; possibly TRBD1 for D (5 bases). Germline V CDR1 and CDR2: MNHNS, SASEGT. The germline V and J ends were trimmed by 6 bases and 2 bases, with 16 bases remaining between them. The CDR3 is made up of 15 amino acids. CDR3 sequence reads: CASSPGHGANTEAFF. In DNA form, the CDR3 reads TGTGCCAGCAGCCCGGGCCACGGGGCAAACACTGAAGCTTTCTTT.

V is TRBV7-2 and J is TRBJ2-1; D not resolved. Trimming left V 3 bases short and J 10 bases short, with 16 bases between. Per germline, CDR1 SGHTA and CDR2 FQGNSA. The CDR3 length is 14 residues. The CDR3 loop reads CASSLALGGEEQFF. The CDR3 nucleotides are TGTGCCAGCAGCTTGGCCTTAGGTGGTGAGGAGCAGTTCTTC.

The chain links TRBV7-8 to TRBJ2-7; a weak D match, TRBD2 (5 bases). V lost 3 bases to trimming and J lost 5 bases, with 14 bases between them. The V gene's germline CDR1 is SGHVS and CDR2 FQNEAQ. The CDR3 is 14 amino acids. CDR3 DNA sequence: TGTGCCAGCAGCTTTTTTCGGCCCGGGGACGAGCAGTACTTC. Translation gives CASSFFRPGDEQYF.

The V and J genes are TRBV5-1 and TRBJ2-1; 11 bases line up with TRBD2. CDR1 is SGHRS, CDR2 YFSETQ, per germline. The J segment lost 4 bases and the V segment lost 4 bases, leaving 4 bases of the junction unmatched. CDR3 length equals 15 residues. The CDR3, as DNA: TGCGCCAGCAGCCCTAGCGGGGGGAATTACAATGAGCAGTTCTTC. Translation: CASSPSGGNYNEQFF.

The chain is built from TRBV29-1 and TRBJ2-5, with D maybe TRBD2 (5 bases). The V gene lost 7 bases and the J gene lost 5 bases, with 14 bases spanning the gap. Germline lookup yields CDR1 SQVTM and CDR2 ANQGSEA. The CDR3 spans 12 residues. The CDR3 DNA is TGCAGCGACGACATAGCGTGTGAGACCCAGTACTTC. This translates into CSDDIACETQYF.

This chain uses TRBV11-2 with TRBJ1-1, with D maybe TRBD1 (5 bases). The CDR3 spans 17 residues. Trimming cost V 4 bases and J 1 base, with 19 bases left between them. Germline lookup yields CDR1 SGHAT and CDR2 FQNNGV. The CDR3 DNA follows: TGTGCCAGCAGCTCGGTTCGGGACTCCAAACGGAACACTGAAGCTTTCTTT. Its protein is CASSSVRDSKRNTEAFF.

This clonotype was counted between two and nine times. This rearrangement joins TRBV29-1 to TRBJ1-1, with TRBD1 matching 8 bases. CDR1 and CDR2 (germline): SQVTM, ANQGSEA. The CDR3 has 13 amino acids. The junction had 4 bases not matched to a gene; V was cut back by 4 bases and J by 3 bases. In DNA, the CDR3 is TGCAGCGTTGGGCAGGGGGCCCACACTGAAGCTTTCTTT. Encoded protein: CSVGQGAHTEAFF.

The chain recombines TRBV20-1 with TRBJ1-1; D ambiguous. There are 14 residues in the CDR3. The V gene lost 0 bases and the J gene lost 6 bases, with 14 bases spanning the gap. Germline CDR1 and CDR2: DFQATT and SNEGSKA (reference sequence). This chain's CDR3 is CSAREEEARAEAFF. The DNA of the CDR3 is TGCAGTGCTAGAGAAGAGGAGGCCCGGGCTGAAGCTTTCTTT.

The V and J genes are TRBV10-3 and TRBJ2-3; the D is unclear. V was pared by 5 bases and J by 0 bases, with 6 bases between. CDR1 ENHRY and CDR2 SYGVKD come from the germline V gene. The CDR3 spans 13 residues. The CDR3 is CAISLGSTDTQYF. The CDR3 region has the DNA TGTGCCATCAGTCTGGGTAGCACAGATACGCAGTATTTT.

This chain links TRBV10-3 with TRBJ2-5; weak D call: TRBD2 (7 bases). V was trimmed by 11 bases and J by 1 base, leaving 17 bases between them. Per germline, CDR1 ENHRY and CDR2 SYGVKD. The CDR3 extends over 14 amino acids. The CDR3 DNA sequence: TGTGCCGCCTCGGGGGCTAGCGGCCAAGAGACCCAGTACTTC. This codes for CAASGASGQETQYF.

The V call is TRBV12-3 or TRBV12-4, the J call TRBJ2-1; 7 bases agree with TRBD2. V was clipped by 4 bases and J by 2 bases; unmatched bases: 8. This CDR3 has 16 residues. The CDR3 is CASSSDSSGTYNEQFF. In DNA form, the CDR3 reads TGTGCCAGCAGTTCCGATTCTAGCGGAACCTACAATGAGCAGTTCTTC.

The chain uses TRBV20-1 and TRBJ2-3; 14 bases are shared with TRBD2. Trimming cost V 0 bases and J 3 bases; bases outside gene matches: 5. Germline assignment: CDR1 DFQATT and CDR2 SNEGSKA (reference sequence). This CDR3 is 17 amino acids long. CDR3 residues: CSARDRLAGGVTDTQYF. In nucleotides, the CDR3 is TGCAGTGCTAGAGACAGACTAGCGGGGGGGGTGACAGATACGCAGTATTTT.

The V and J genes are TRBV7-8 and TRBJ2-3, with D perhaps assigned TRBD1 or TRBD2 (7 bases each). CDR1 SGHVS and CDR2 FQNEAQ come from the germline V gene. The CDR3 has 13 residues. Trimming removed 8 bases at V and 1 base at J, with 10 bases between. The DNA for the CDR3 is TGTGCCAGCGGGAGGGGGCGCACAGATACGCAGTATTTT. It encodes CASGRGRTDTQYF.

The V and J genes are TRBV27 and TRBJ2-3; 12 bases align to TRBD2. The V segment lost 2 bases and the J segment 5 bases; nucleotides outside the gene matches: 11. CDR1 and CDR2 (germline): MNHEY, SMNVEV (reference sequence). This CDR3 region has 18 residues. The CDR3: CASSLLPLAGGLEDTQYF. CDR3 nucleotides: TGTGCCAGCAGTTTACTCCCGCTAGCGGGGGGGCTGGAAGATACGCAGTATTTT.

The rearrangement joins TRBV6-5 to TRBJ2-6, with a weak D call TRBD2 (5 bases). V was cut by 8 bases and J by 3 bases, with 14 bases left in between. In germline, CDR1 is MNHEY, CDR2 SVGAGI. The CDR3 is 15 amino acids. The CDR3 sequence is CASCSRDGGANVLTF. CDR3 sequence (DNA): TGTGCCAGCTGTTCGAGGGATGGTGGGGCCAACGTCCTGACTTTC.

This clonotype was seen a single time. The rearrangement joins TRBV25-1 to TRBJ2-1, with D tentatively TRBD2 (6 bases). Germline V CDR1 and CDR2: MGHDK, SYGVNS. The CDR3 spans 14 residues. V lost 2 bases and J 8 bases, leaving 13 bases between the germline ends. DNA of the CDR3: TGTGCCAGCAGTGAACGGGGCGGGGCCGATGAGCAGTTCTTC. Amino acids: CASSERGGADEQFF.

The rearrangement uses TRBV7-8 and TRBJ2-7; D might be TRBD2 (5 bases). Trimming removed 4 bases from V and 7 bases from J, with 11 bases in between. Germline CDR1 and CDR2: SGHVS and FQNEAQ. The CDR3 sequence is 12 residues long. The CDR3 nucleotides are TGTGCCAGCAGCTCCTTCCCGGGGGAGCAGTACTTC. Translating gives CASSSFPGEQYF. Complete variable domain (other parts from reference TRBV7-8 and TRBJ2-7): GAGVSQSPRYKVAKRGQDVALRCDPISGHVSLFWYQQALGQGPEFLTYFQNEAQLDKSGLPSDRFFAERPEGSVSTLKIQRTQQEDSAVYLCASSSFPGEQYFGPGTRLTVT.

The chain has TRBV5-6 and TRBJ2-5, with 10 bases matching TRBD2. Germline V gene lookup returns CDR1 SGHDT and CDR2 YYEEEE. V lost 4 bases, J lost 3 bases, and 27 bases stayed unmatched. This CDR3 has 22 residues. The CDR3 DNA follows: TGTGCCAGCAGCCCCCGCTCCGGGACACCACAAACTGGTAGCGGGGGGAAAGAGACCCAGTACTTC. Its translation: CASSPRSGTPQTGSGGKETQYF.

V is TRBV5-4 and J is TRBJ2-3; D gene uncertain. The germline CDR1 and CDR2 sequences are SGHNT and YYREEE (reference sequence). The CDR3 has 14 amino acids. V was shortened by 3 bases and J by 4 bases, with 12 bases between the two germline ends. The CDR3 loop reads CASSSGRAPDTQYF. CDR3 sequence (DNA): TGTGCCAGCAGCTCAGGACGGGCCCCAGATACGCAGTATTTT.

This clonotype has just a few counts. An end of the junction differs from the germline gene, which may be a read error. This chain uses TRBV19 with TRBJ1-1; a possible D gene is TRBD1 (6 bases). CDR1 and CDR2 (germline): LNHDA, SQIVND (reference sequence). There are 13 residues in the CDR3. The chain's CDR3 is CASSGSRGSPTVF. Here the CDR3 DNA reads TGTGCCAGTAGTGGATCCAGGGGCTCGCCAACCGTATTT.